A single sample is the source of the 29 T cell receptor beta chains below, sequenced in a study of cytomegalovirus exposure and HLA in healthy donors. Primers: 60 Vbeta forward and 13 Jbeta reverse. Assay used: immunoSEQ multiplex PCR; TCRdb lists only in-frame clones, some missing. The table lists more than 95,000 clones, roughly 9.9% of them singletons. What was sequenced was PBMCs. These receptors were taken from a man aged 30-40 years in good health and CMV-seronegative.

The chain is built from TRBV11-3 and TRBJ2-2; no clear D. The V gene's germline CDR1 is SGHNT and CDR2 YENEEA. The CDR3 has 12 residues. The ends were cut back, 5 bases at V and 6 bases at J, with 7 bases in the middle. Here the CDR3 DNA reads TGTGCCAGCAGCCCCCGTTCCGGGGAGCTGTTTTTT. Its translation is CASSPRSGELFF.

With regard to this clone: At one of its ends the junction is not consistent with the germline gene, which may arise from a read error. In DNA form, the CDR3 reads TGTGCTAGCAGCTTAGTTCAGCGGGCGGAGCAGTTCTTC. Protein: CASSLVQRAEQFF. The rearrangement joins TRBV7-7 to TRBJ2-1, with D possibly matching TRBD2 (6 bases). Germline assignment: CDR1 SSHAT and CDR2 FNYEAQ (reference sequence). The CDR3 is 13 amino acids.

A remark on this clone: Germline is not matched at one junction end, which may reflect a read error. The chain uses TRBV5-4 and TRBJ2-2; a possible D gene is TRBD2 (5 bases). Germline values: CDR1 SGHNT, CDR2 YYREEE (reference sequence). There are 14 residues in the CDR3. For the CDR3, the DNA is TGTGCCGGCAGCTTGGCGCCGGGATCCGGGGAGCTGTTTTTT. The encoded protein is CAGSLAPGSGELFF.

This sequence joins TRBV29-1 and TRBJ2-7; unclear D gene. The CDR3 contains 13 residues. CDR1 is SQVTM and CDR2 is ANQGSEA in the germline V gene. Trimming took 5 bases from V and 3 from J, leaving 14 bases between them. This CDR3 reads CSVPAPSYYEQYF. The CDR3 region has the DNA TGCAGCGTTCCCGCCCCTAGTTACTACGAGCAGTACTTC.

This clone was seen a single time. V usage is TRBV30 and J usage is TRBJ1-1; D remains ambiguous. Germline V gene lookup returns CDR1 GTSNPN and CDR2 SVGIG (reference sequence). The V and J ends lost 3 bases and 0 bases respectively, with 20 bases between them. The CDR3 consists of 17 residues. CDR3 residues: CAWRRSPAPLMNTEAFF. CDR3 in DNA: TGTGCCTGGAGAAGAAGCCCCGCTCCTCTTATGAACACTGAAGCTTTCTTT. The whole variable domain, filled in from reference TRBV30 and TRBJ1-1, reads SQTIHQWPATLVQPVGSPLSLECTVEGTSNPNLYWYRQAAGRGLQLLFYSVGIGQISSEVPQNLSASRPQDRQFILSSKKLLLSDSGFYLCAWRRSPAPLMNTEAFFGQGTRLTVV.

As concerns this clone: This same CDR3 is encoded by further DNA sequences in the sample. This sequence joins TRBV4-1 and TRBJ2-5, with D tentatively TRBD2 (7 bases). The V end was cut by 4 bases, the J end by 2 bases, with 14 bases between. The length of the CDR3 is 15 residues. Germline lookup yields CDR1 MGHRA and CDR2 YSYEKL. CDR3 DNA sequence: TGCGCCAGCAGCCTTCTTGAGGGGGGGCAAGAGACCCAGTACTTC. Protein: CASSLLEGGQETQYF.

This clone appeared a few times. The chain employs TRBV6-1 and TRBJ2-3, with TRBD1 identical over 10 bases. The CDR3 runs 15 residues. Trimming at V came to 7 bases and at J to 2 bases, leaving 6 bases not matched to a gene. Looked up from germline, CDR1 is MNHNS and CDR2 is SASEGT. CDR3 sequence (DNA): TGTGCCAGCACCCGGACAGGGGGTTTCACAGATACGCAGTATTTT. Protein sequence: CASTRTGGFTDTQYF.

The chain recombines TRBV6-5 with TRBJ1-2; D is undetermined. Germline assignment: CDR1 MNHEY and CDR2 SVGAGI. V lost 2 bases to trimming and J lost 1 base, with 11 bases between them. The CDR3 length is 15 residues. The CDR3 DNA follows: TGTGCCAGCAGTTACAATCGGGGTAGTAACTATGGCTACACCTTC. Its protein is CASSYNRGSNYGYTF.

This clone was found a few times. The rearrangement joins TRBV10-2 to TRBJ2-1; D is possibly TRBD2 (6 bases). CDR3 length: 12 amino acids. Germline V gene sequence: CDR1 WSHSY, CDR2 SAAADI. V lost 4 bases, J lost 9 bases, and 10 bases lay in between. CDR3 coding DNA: TGCGCCAGCAGTGCGGGGAGGACTGAGCAGTTCTTC. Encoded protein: CASSAGRTEQFF.

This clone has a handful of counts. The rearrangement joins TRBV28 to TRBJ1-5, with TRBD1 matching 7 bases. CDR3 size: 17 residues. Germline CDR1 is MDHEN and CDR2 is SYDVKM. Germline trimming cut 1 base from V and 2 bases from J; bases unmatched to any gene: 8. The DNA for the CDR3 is TGTGCCAGCAGTTTATCAAACAGGGGCGGCCGCAATCAGCCCCAGCATTTT. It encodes CASSLSNRGGRNQPQHF.

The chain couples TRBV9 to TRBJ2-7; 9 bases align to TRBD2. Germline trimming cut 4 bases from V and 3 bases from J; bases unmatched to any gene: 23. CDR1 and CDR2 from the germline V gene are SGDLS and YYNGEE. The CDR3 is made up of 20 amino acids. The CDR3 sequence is CASSPSGRPSGHSGGYEQYF. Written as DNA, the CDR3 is TGTGCCAGCAGCCCAAGTGGGCGGCCGAGCGGCCATAGCGGGGGCTACGAGCAGTACTTC.

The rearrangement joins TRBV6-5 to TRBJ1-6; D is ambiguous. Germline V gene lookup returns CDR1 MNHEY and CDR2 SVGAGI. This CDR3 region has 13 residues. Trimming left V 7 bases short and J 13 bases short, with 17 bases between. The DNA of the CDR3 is TGTGCCAGCAAAAACTTGGGAGAGGGTCCCCTCCACTTT. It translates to CASKNLGEGPLHF.

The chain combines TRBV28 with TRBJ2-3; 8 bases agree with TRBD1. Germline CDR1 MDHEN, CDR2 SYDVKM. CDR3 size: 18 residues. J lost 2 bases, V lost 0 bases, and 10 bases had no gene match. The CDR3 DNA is TGTGCCAGCAGTTTATGGTGGCGTGGGGGACAGGACACAGATACGCAGTATTTT. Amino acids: CASSLWWRGGQDTDTQYF.

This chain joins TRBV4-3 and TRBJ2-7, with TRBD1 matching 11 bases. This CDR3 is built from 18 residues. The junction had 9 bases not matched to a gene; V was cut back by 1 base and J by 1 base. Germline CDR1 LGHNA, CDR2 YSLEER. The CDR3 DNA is TGCGCCAGCAGCCAAGCTTTGATGGACAGGGGGCCTTCCTACGAGCAGTACTTC. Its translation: CASSQALMDRGPSYEQYF.

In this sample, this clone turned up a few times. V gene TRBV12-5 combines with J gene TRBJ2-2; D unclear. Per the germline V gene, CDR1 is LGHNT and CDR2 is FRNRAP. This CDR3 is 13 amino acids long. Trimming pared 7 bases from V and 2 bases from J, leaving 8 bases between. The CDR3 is CASALLNTGELFF. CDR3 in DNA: TGTGCTAGTGCCCTACTCAACACCGGGGAGCTGTTTTTT.

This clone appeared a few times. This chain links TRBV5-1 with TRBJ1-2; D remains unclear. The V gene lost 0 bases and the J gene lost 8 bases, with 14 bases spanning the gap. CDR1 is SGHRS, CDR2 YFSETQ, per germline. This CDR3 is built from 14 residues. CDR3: CASSLVGTDRGYTF. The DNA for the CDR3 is TGCGCCAGCAGCTTGGTCGGAACAGACCGGGGCTACACCTTC.

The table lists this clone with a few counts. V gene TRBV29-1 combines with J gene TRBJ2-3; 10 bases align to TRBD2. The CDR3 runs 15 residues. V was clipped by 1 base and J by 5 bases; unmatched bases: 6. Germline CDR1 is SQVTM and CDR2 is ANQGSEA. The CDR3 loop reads CSVEGLAGALDTQYF. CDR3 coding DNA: TGCAGCGTTGAAGGGCTAGCGGGAGCTTTAGATACGCAGTATTTT.

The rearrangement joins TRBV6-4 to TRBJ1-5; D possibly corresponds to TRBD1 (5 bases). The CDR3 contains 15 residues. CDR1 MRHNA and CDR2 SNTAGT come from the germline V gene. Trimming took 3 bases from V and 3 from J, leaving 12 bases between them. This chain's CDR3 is CASSEYAGINQPQHF. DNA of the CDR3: TGTGCCAGCAGTGAGTATGCAGGGATCAATCAGCCCCAGCATTTT.

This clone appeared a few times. The CDR3 region is CASSLDSSNTGELFF. The CDR3 DNA sequence: TGTGCCAGCAGCCTGGACAGCTCGAACACCGGGGAGCTGTTTTTT. The rearrangement uses TRBV7-2 and TRBJ2-2; D might be TRBD1 (6 bases). Trimming took off 5 bases at V and 0 bases at J, with 10 bases between the two ends. CDR1 SGHTA and CDR2 FQGNSA come from the germline V gene. The CDR3 spans 15 residues.

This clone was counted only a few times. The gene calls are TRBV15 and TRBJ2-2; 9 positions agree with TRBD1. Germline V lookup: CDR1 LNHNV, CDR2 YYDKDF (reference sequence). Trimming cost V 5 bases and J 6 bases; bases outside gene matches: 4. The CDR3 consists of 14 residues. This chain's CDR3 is CATSRGQGPGELFF. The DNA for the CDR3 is TGTGCCACCAGCCGGGGACAGGGTCCCGGGGAGCTGTTTTTT.

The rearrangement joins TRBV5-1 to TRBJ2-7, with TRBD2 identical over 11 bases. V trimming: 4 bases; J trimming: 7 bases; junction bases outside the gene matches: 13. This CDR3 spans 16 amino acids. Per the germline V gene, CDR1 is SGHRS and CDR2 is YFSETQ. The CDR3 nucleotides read TGCGCCAGCAGCCACGACCCGACTAGCGGGACGGAGGAGCAGTACTTC. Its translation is CASSHDPTSGTEEQYF.

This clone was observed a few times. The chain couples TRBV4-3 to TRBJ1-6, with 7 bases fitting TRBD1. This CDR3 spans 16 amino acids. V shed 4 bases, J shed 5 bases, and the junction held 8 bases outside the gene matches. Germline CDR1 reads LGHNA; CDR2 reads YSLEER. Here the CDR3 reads CASSPTQGENNSPLHF. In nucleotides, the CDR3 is TGCGCCAGCAGCCCCACCCAGGGGGAAAATAATTCACCCCTCCACTTT.

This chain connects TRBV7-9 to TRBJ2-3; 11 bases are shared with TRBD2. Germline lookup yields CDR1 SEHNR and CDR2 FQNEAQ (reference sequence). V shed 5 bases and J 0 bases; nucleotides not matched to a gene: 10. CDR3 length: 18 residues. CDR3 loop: CASSLGSSGRRSTDTQYF. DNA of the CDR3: TGTGCCAGCAGCCTTGGGTCTAGCGGGAGGAGGAGCACAGATACGCAGTATTTT.

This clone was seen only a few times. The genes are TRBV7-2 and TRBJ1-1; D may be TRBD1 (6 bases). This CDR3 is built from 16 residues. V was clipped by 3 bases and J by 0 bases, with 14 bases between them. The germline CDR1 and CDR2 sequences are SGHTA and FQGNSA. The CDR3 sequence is CASSFGTRVMNTEAFF. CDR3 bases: TGTGCCAGCAGCTTCGGGACACGGGTTATGAACACTGAAGCTTTCTTT.

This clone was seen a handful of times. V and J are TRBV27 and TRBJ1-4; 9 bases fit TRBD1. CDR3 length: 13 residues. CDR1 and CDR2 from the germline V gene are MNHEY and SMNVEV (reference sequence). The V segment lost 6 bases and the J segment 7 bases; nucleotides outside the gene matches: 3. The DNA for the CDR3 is TGTGCCAGCAGAAAGACAGGGGGTGAAAAACTGTTTTTT. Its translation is CASRKTGGEKLFF.

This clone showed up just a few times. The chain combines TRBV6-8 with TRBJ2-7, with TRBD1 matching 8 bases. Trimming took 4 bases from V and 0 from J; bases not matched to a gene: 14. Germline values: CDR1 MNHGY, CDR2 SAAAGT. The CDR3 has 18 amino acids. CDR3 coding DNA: TGTGCCAGCAGTTTAGACAGGGGAAAGGGCTTCTTCTCCTACGAGCAGTACTTC. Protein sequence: CASSLDRGKGFFSYEQYF.

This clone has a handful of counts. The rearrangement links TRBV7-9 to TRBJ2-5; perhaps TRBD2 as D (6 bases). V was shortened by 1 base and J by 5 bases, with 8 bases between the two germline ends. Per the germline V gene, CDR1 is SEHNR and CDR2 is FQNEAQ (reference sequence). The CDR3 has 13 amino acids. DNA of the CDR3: TGTGCCAGCAGCTTAGGGACTACGGAGACCCAGTACTTC. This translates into CASSLGTTETQYF.

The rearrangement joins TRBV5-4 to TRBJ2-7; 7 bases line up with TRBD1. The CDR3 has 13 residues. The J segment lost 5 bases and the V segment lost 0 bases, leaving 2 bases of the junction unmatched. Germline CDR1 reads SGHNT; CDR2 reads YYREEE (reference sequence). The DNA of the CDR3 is TGTGCCAGCAGCTTGGGGCAGGGGGACGAGCAGTACTTC. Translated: CASSLGQGDEQYF. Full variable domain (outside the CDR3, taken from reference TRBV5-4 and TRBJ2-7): ETGVTQSPTHLIKTRGQQVTLRCSSQSGHNTVSWYQQALGQGPQFIFQYYREEENGRGNFPPRFSGLQFPNYSSELNVNALELDDSALYLCASSLGQGDEQYFGPGTRLTVT.

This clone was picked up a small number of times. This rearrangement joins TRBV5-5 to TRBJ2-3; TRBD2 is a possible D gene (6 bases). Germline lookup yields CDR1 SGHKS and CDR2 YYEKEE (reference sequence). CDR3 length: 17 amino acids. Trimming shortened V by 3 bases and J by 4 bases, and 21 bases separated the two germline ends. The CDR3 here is CASSSGTASLVADTQYF. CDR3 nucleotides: TGTGCCAGCAGCTCCGGGACTGCCTCTCTGGTGGCAGATACGCAGTATTTT.